Listed here are 9 T cell receptor beta chains from one sample, sequenced in a study of blood T cell repertoires in COVID-19. TCRdb keeps only in-frame clones here, not all; method: immunoSEQ multiplex PCR. The table shows more than 250,000 clones, with 75% to 90% occurring only once. The sequencing input was peripheral blood. All receptors derive from a man between 60 and 75 years old who had recovered from COVID-19.

V is TRBV11-2 and J is TRBJ2-1; the D gene is possibly TRBD2 (5 bases). CDR3 size: 16 residues. V was pared by 5 bases and J by 8 bases, with 22 bases between. The germline CDR1 and CDR2 sequences are SGHAT and FQNNGV. CDR3 in amino acids: CASSRVRLAGSDEQFF. CDR3 bases: TGTGCCAGCAGCCGTGTCCGGTTGGCAGGTAGCGATGAGCAGTTCTTC.

The chain has TRBV5-1 and TRBJ2-3, with D tentatively TRBD2 (6 bases). Per germline, CDR1 SGHRS and CDR2 YFSETQ. The CDR3 spans 16 residues. Trimming took off 0 bases at V and 1 base at J, with 12 bases between the two ends. For the CDR3, the DNA is TGCGCCAGCAGCTTGGGCGCGGGCGGGGGCACAGATACGCAGTATTTT. This codes for CASSLGAGGGTDTQYF.

V and J are TRBV19 and TRBJ2-4; TRBD2 matches 7 bases. In germline, CDR1 is LNHDA, CDR2 SQIVND (reference sequence). Trimming at V came to 4 bases and at J to 7 bases, leaving 7 bases not matched to a gene. The CDR3 is 14 amino acids. The CDR3 bases are TGTGCCAGTAGTACCCGGACTAGTCAGAACATTCAGTACTTC. It yields the protein CASSTRTSQNIQYF.

This clone was seen a single time. V is TRBV7-2 and J is TRBJ2-5; D unclear. Germline loops: CDR1 SGHTA, CDR2 FQGNSA. The CDR3 is 15 amino acids. V lost 4 bases, J lost 4 bases, and 16 bases lay in between. The DNA of the CDR3 is TGTGCCAGCAGCTCAAATCTAGGATTCCTAGAGACCCAGTACTTC. Translation gives CASSSNLGFLETQYF.

V and J are TRBV9 and TRBJ1-3; TRBD1 matches 9 bases. Germline V CDR1 and CDR2: SGDLS, YYNGEE. This CDR3 has 16 amino acids. V trimming: 3 bases; J trimming: 7 bases; junction bases outside the gene matches: 11. This chain's CDR3 is CASSGTGTGRANTIYF. CDR3 sequence (DNA): TGTGCCAGCAGCGGAACCGGGACAGGGCGTGCGAACACCATATATTTT.

The CDR3: CASQPGQGAKYGYTF. DNA for the CDR3: TGTGCCAGCCAACCGGGACAGGGGGCAAAGTATGGCTACACCTTC. The chain uses TRBV6-6 and TRBJ1-2, with 12 nucleotides matching TRBD1. The CDR3 spans 15 residues. In germline, CDR1 is MNHNY, CDR2 SVGAGI (reference sequence). The ends lost 8 bases at V and 5 bases at J; junction bases unmatched: 9.

The chain employs TRBV28 and TRBJ1-5; no reliable D call. V was cut by 6 bases and J by 0 bases, with 12 bases left in between. This CDR3 spans 15 amino acids. Germline V gene lookup returns CDR1 MDHEN and CDR2 SYDVKM. DNA for the CDR3: TGTGCCAGCAGATATCCCGCGTATAGCAATCAGCCCCAGCATTTT. As protein: CASRYPAYSNQPQHF.

This CDR3 reads CASSPLQGAGNIQYF. DNA for the CDR3: TGTGCCAGCTCACCACTCCAGGGGGCCGGGAACATTCAGTACTTC. The chain uses TRBV18 and TRBJ2-4, with 8 nucleotides matching TRBD1. With 1 base clipped from V and 7 bases from J, the junction kept 6 bases outside the gene matches. The CDR3 has 15 amino acids. Germline CDR1 and CDR2: KGHSH and LQKENI.

This chain joins TRBV5-1 and TRBJ2-7; 8 nucleotides agree with TRBD1. The CDR3 contains 14 residues. J gave up 1 base and V 6 bases, and 6 bases lay outside the gene matches. Germline lookup yields CDR1 SGHRS and CDR2 YFSETQ. The CDR3 DNA sequence: TGCGCCAGCACCACAAGGACAGGGTCCTACGAGCAGTACTTC. Its translation is CASTTRTGSYEQYF.